The sequence of this TCR beta chain was determined in a study of cytomegalovirus exposure and HLA in healthy donors. Whole-study results and caveats: There were some public TCRs occurring in many donors, but most TCR sequences were rare. Later analysis demonstrated an association between a missense DCLRE1C variant and TCR beta V- and J-gene trimming. Previous analysis showed most TCR beta V segments were productive about 87% or about 30% of the time.

In the PCR, 60 Vbeta and 13 Jbeta primers were used. TCRdb keeps only in-frame clones here, not all; method: immunoSEQ multiplex PCR. The sample has around 150,000 clones, more than 70% seen once. In this sample, this clone turned up once. The antigen is not known. J gave up 2 bases and V 5 bases, and 16 bases lay outside the gene matches. The germline V gene has CDR1 MDHEN and CDR2 SYDVKM. The CDR3 contains 18 residues. The chain carries TRBV28 and TRBJ2-3; 7 bases are a match to TRBD1. The source of this sequence is a man aged 18 to 30 in good health and CMV-seropositive. Material for sequencing was PBMCs. The CDR3 nucleotides read TGTGCCAGCAGTCTGGACAGGCATACGATATTCTCCACAGATACGCAGTATTTT. This gives the protein CASSLDRHTIFSTDTQYF.